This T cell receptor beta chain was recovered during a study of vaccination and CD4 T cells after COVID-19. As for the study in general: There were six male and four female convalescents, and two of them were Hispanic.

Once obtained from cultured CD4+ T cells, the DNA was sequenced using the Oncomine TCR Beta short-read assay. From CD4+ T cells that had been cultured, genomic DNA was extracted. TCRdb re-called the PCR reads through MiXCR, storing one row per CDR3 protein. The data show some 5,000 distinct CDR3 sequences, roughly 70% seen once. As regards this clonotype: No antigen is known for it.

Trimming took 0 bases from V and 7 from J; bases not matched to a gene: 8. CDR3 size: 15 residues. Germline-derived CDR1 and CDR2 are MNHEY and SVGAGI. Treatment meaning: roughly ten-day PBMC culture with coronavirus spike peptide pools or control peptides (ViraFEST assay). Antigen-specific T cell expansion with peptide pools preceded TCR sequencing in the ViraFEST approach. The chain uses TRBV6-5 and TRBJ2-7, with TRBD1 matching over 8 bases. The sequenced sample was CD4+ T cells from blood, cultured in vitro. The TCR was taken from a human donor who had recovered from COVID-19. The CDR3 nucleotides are TGTGCCAGCAGTTACTCGAGGCAGGGGGCAGGAGAGCAGTACTTC. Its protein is CASSYSRQGAGEQYF.